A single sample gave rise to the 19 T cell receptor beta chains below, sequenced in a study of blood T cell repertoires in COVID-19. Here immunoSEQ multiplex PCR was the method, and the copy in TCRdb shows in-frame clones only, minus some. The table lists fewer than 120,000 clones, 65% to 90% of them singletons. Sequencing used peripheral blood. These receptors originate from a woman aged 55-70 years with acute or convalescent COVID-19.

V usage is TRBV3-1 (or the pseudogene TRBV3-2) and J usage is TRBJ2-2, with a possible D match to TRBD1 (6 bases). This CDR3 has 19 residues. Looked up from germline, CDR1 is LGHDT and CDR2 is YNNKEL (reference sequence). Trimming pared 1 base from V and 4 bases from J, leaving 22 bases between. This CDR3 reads CASSQVSWDKLRGTGELFF. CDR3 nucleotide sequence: TGTGCCAGCAGCCAAGTTTCGTGGGACAAACTACGGGGCACCGGGGAGCTGTTTTTT.

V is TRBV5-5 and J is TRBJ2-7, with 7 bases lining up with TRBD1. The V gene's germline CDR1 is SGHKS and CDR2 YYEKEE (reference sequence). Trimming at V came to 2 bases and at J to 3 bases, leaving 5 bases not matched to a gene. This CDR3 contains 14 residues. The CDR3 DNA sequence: TGTGCCAGCAGCTTCGGGACAGTCCTCTACGAGCAGTACTTC. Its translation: CASSFGTVLYEQYF.

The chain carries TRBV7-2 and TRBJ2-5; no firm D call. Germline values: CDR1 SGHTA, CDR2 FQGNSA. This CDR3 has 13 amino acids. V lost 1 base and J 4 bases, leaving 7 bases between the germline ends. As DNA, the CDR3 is TGTGCCAGCAGCTTAGGATCCGGAGAGACCCAGTACTTC. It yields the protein CASSLGSGETQYF.

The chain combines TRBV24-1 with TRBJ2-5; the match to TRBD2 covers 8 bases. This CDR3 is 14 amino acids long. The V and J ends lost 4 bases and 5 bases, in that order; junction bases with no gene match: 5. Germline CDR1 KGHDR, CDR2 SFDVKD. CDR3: CATSDPGTSETQYF. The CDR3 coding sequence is TGTGCCACCAGTGACCCAGGGACTAGTGAGACCCAGTACTTC.

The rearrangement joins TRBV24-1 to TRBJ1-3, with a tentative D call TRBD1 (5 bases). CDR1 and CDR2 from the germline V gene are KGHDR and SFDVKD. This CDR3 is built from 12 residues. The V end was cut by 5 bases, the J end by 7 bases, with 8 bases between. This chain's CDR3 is CATSAGGNTIYF. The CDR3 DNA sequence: TGTGCCACCAGTGCCGGGGGGAACACCATATATTTT.

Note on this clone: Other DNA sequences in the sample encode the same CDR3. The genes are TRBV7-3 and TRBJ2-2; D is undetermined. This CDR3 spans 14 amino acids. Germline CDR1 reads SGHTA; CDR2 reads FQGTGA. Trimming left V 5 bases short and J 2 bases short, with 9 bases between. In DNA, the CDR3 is TGTGCCAGCAGCCGACTTGGAAACACCGGGGAGCTGTTTTTT. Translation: CASSRLGNTGELFF.

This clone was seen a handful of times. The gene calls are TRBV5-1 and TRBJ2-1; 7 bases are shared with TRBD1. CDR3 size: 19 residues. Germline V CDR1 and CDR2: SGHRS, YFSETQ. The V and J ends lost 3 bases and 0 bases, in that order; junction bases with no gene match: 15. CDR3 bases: TGCGCCAGCAGCTATGCGCCCACTGGGACAGCTAGCTCCTACAATGAGCAGTTCTTC. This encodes CASSYAPTGTASSYNEQFF.

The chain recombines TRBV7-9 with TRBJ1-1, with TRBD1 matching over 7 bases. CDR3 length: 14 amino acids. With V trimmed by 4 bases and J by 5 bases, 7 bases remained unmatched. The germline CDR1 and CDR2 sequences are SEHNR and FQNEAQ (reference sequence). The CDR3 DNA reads TGTGCCAGCAGCTCCTCCACAGGGGAGACTGAAGCTTTCTTT. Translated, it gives CASSSSTGETEAFF.

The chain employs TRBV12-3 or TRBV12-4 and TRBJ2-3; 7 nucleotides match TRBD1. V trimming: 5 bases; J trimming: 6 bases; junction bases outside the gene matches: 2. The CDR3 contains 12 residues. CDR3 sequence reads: CASSEQGDTQYF. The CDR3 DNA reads TGTGCCAGCAGTGAACAGGGGGATACGCAGTATTTT.

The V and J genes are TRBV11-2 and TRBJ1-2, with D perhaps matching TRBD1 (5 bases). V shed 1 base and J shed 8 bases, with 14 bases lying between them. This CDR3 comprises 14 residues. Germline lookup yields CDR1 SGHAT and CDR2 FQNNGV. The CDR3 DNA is TGTGCCAGCAGCTTAGGACCCGCAGGGAGGGGCTACACCTTC. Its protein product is CASSLGPAGRGYTF.

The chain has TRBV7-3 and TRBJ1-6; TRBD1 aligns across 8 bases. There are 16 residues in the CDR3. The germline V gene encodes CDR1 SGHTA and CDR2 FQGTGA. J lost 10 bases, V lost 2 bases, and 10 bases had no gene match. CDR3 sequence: CASSLGPGGASSPLHF. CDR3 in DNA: TGTGCCAGCAGCTTAGGTCCAGGGGGCGCTTCGTCACCCCTCCACTTT.

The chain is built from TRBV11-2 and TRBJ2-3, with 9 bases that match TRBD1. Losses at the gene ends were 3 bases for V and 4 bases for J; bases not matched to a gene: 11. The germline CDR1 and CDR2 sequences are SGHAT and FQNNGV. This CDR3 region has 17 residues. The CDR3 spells CASSLLMGQGNSDTQYF. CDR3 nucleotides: TGTGCCAGCAGCTTGTTAATGGGACAGGGAAACTCAGATACGCAGTATTTT.

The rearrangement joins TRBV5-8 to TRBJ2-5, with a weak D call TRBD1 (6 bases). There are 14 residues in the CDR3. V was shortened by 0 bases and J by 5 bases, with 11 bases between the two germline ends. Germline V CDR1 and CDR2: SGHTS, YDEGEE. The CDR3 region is CASSLAGQGETQYF. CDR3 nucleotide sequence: TGTGCCAGCAGCTTGGCCGGGCAGGGGGAGACCCAGTACTTC.

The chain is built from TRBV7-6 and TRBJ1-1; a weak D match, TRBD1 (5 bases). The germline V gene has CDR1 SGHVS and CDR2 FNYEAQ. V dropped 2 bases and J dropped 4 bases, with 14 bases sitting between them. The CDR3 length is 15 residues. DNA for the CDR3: TGTGCCAGCAGCTTATCCGATGGGGCAGGCACTGAAGCTTTCTTT. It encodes CASSLSDGAGTEAFF. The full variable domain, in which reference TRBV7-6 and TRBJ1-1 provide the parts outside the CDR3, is GAGVSQSPRYKVTKRGQDVALRCDPISGHVSLYWYRQALGQGPEFLTYFNYEAQQDKSGLPNDRFSAERPEGSISTLTIQRTEQRDSAMYRCASSLSDGAGTEAFFGQGTRLTVV.

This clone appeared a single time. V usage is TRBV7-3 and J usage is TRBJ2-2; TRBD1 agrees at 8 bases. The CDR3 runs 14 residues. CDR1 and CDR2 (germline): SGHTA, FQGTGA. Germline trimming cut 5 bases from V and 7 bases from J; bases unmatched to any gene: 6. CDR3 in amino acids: CASSRTGNNGELFF. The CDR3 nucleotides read TGTGCCAGCAGCAGGACAGGGAATAACGGGGAGCTGTTTTTT.

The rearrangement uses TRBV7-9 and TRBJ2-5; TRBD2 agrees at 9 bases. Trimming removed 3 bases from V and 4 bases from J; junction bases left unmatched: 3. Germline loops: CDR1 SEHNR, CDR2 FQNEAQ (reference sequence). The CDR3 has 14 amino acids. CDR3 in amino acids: CASSFSGGRETQYF. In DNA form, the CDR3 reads TGTGCCAGCAGCTTTAGCGGGGGCCGAGAGACCCAGTACTTC.

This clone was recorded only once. CDR3 sequence (DNA): TGCGCCAGCAGAACGCAGGGCGGCGCAGATACGCAGTATTTT. Amino acid sequence: CASRTQGGADTQYF. The chain uses TRBV5-1 and TRBJ2-3; the D gene is possibly TRBD1 (5 bases). This CDR3 has 14 residues. Germline V gives CDR1 SGHRS, CDR2 YFSETQ. V dropped 5 bases and J dropped 4 bases, with 14 bases sitting between them.

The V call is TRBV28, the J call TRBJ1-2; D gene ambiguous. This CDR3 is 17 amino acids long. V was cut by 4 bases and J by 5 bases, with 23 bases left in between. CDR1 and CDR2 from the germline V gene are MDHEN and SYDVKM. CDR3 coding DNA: TGTGCCAGCAGTTCCCCCGACGTTAAGGGAAGAGGGTATGGCTACACCTTC. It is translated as CASSSPDVKGRGYGYTF.

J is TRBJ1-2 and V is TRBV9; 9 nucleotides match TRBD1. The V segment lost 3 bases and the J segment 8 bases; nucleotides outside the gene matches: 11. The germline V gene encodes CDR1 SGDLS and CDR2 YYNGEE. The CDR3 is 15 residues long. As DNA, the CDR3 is TGTGCCAGCAGCGGAAGGGACAGGGTGACGAGGGGCTACACCTTC. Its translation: CASSGRDRVTRGYTF.